This T cell receptor (beta chain) was identified during a study of cytomegalovirus exposure and HLA in healthy donors. Study-wide results and limits: Likely technical artifact: a cluster of highly shared sequence variants. Most TCR sequences were seen very rarely across donors, but some public TCRs occurred in many. Cytomegalovirus association was assigned to about 150 TCR beta chains.

There are 16 residues in the CDR3. The germline gives CDR1 SGDLS, CDR2 YYNGEE. Between the trimmed V and J ends, which lost 4 bases and 2 bases, there was a span of 17 bases. A remark on this clone: Its specificity is unknown.

The PCR ran on 60 Vbeta and 13 Jbeta primers. Clones were read by immunoSEQ multiplex PCR, and TCRdb kept only the in-frame ones, dropping some. The table shows more than 90,000 clones, with about 80% occurring only once. The rearrangement links TRBV9 to TRBJ2-3; D unclear. This receptor was obtained from a man aged 40-50 years in good health and CMV-seronegative. The sample consisted of PBMCs. DNA of the CDR3: TGTGCCAGCAGCCCCCTCCCCAGGTCCAACACAGATACGCAGTATTTT. Amino acid sequence: CASSPLPRSNTDTQYF.